This entry lists 23 T cell receptor beta chains sequenced from one sample in a study of cytomegalovirus exposure and HLA in healthy donors. PCR used 60 Vbeta primers and 13 Jbeta primers. The method was immunoSEQ multiplex PCR; TCRdb's version includes in-frame clones alone and lacks a portion of them. Found here are 75,000 to 90,000 clones, around 70% of them singletons; the top ten hold more than 9.5%. The source material was PBMCs. These receptor sequences come from a woman aged 35 to 49 in good health and CMV-seropositive.

V usage is TRBV7-9 and J usage is TRBJ1-1; no definite D call. Looked up from germline, CDR1 is SEHNR and CDR2 is FQNEAQ (reference sequence). Trimming cost V 5 bases and J 6 bases, with 16 bases left between them. The CDR3 sequence is 14 residues long. The CDR3 sequence is CASSRRGGRAEAFF. Here the CDR3 DNA reads TGTGCCAGCAGCCGCCGGGGAGGGAGGGCTGAAGCTTTCTTT.

The chain uses TRBV6-5 and TRBJ1-2; 12 bases are a match to TRBD1. V shed 9 bases, J shed 2 bases, and the junction held 4 bases outside the gene matches. Germline-derived CDR1 and CDR2 are MNHEY and SVGAGI. The CDR3 sequence is 14 residues long. CDR3 bases: TGTGCCAGTAGGGACAGGGGGCGGAACTATGGCTACACCTTC. This codes for CASRDRGRNYGYTF.

This clone was found once. DNA for the CDR3: TGTGCCAGCAGCTTGGATTCGGGATCCGGAAACACCATATATTTT. Residues: CASSLDSGSGNTIYF. This chain joins TRBV5-4 and TRBJ1-3; D is unresolved. Trimming stripped 0 bases from V and 4 bases from J, with 11 bases between. Looked up from germline, CDR1 is SGHNT and CDR2 is YYREEE (reference sequence). The CDR3 has 15 amino acids.

This sequence joins TRBV5-4 and TRBJ1-2, with D possibly matching TRBD1 (5 bases). The CDR3 spans 14 residues. V was pared by 4 bases and J by 7 bases, with 17 bases between. Germline assignment: CDR1 SGHNT and CDR2 YYREEE (reference sequence). CDR3 in DNA: TGTGCCAGCAGCCCCGGACAACCGGGGGGTGGCTACACCTTC. Amino acids: CASSPGQPGGGYTF.

This clone has more than one count but fewer than ten. The chain recombines TRBV29-1 with TRBJ2-1; D might be TRBD2 (6 bases). V lost 4 bases and J 5 bases, leaving 9 bases between the germline ends. This CDR3 contains 12 residues. CDR1 is SQVTM and CDR2 is ANQGSEA in the germline V gene. The CDR3 region has the DNA TGCAGCGTTGGGTGGGGGGACAATGAGCAGTTCTTC. This gives the protein CSVGWGDNEQFF.

This chain links TRBV18 with TRBJ1-2; 7 bases line up with TRBD1. CDR3 length equals 14 residues. Germline V lookup: CDR1 KGHSH, CDR2 LQKENI. V lost 3 bases to trimming and J lost 8 bases; unmatched junction nucleotides: 9. This chain's CDR3 is CASSPSTGLGGYTF. CDR3 sequence (DNA): TGTGCCAGCTCACCCTCGACAGGGTTAGGAGGCTACACCTTC.

On this clone: The sample holds other DNA sequences that translate to the same CDR3. The chain recombines TRBV6-5 with TRBJ1-1; D is ambiguous. Trimming took off 4 bases at V and 1 base at J, with 7 bases between the two ends. Germline CDR1 reads MNHEY; CDR2 reads SVGAGI. The CDR3 runs to 13 residues. The DNA of the CDR3 is TGTGCCAGCAGTTTCCCCGGGAACACTGAAGCTTTCTTT. Protein product: CASSFPGNTEAFF.

J is TRBJ2-7 and V is TRBV19; tentatively, D is TRBD2 (5 bases). Germline CDR1 and CDR2: LNHDA and SQIVND (reference sequence). The CDR3 length is 14 residues. With 6 bases removed from V and 0 bases from J, the gap between germline ends came to 12 bases. The CDR3 sequence: CASSPGIDSYEQYF. The CDR3 DNA follows: TGTGCCAGTAGCCCCGGGATAGACTCCTACGAGCAGTACTTC. The full variable domain, rest sourced from reference TRBV19 and TRBJ2-7, is DGGITQSPKYLFRKEGQNVTLSCEQNLNHDAMYWYRQDPGQGLRLIYYSQIVNDFQKGDIAEGYSVSREKKESFPLTVTSAQKNPTAFYLCASSPGIDSYEQYFGPGTRLTVT.

The chain couples TRBV4-2 to TRBJ2-1; tentative D call: TRBD1 (6 bases). Trimming took 0 bases from V and 5 from J, leaving 8 bases between them. Germline CDR1 reads LGHNA; CDR2 reads YNFKEQ. The CDR3 length is 14 residues. For the CDR3, the DNA is TGTGCCAGCAGCCAAGACCCAGGGGACAATGAGCAGTTCTTC. Amino acids: CASSQDPGDNEQFF.

The chain combines TRBV27 with TRBJ1-5, with D unclear. This CDR3 region has 13 residues. V was trimmed by 3 bases and J by 4 bases, leaving 7 bases between them. Per the germline V gene, CDR1 is MNHEY and CDR2 is SMNVEV (reference sequence). CDR3 protein: CASSLIGNQPQHF. For the CDR3, the DNA is TGTGCCAGCAGTTTGATCGGGAATCAGCCCCAGCATTTT.

The chain recombines TRBV30 with TRBJ2-5, with TRBD2 identical over 8 bases. The V segment lost 3 bases and the J segment 9 bases; nucleotides outside the gene matches: 6. The CDR3 extends over 12 amino acids. Germline V gene data show CDR1 as GTSNPN and CDR2 as SVGIG (reference sequence). The CDR3 DNA reads as TGTGCCTGGAGCGGAGCCGGGGGGGCCCAGTACTTC. Residues: CAWSGAGGAQYF.

The chain links TRBV5-6 to TRBJ1-1; 7 nucleotides agree with TRBD1. This CDR3 is built from 13 residues. CDR1 SGHDT and CDR2 YYEEEE come from the germline V gene. V lost 4 bases and J lost 6; bases outside the gene matches: 6. The CDR3 nucleotides read TGTGCCAGCAGCACGGGACAGTACCCTGAAGCTTTCTTT. Protein sequence: CASSTGQYPEAFF.

The chain couples TRBV7-9 to TRBJ1-5; maybe TRBD1 (5 bases). V gave up 2 bases and J gave up 0 bases, with 8 bases separating them. Germline V gene sequence: CDR1 SEHNR, CDR2 FQNEAQ (reference sequence). The CDR3 is made up of 15 amino acids. CDR3 protein: CASSLSGNSNQPQHF. CDR3 nucleotide sequence: TGTGCCAGCAGCTTATCAGGGAATAGCAATCAGCCCCAGCATTTT.

V is TRBV19 and J is TRBJ2-1, with TRBD2 matching over 10 bases. The germline gives CDR1 LNHDA, CDR2 SQIVND (reference sequence). CDR3 length equals 15 residues. Trimming cost V 6 bases and J 6 bases; bases outside gene matches: 8. CDR3 amino acids: CASSPLAGVSNEQFF. CDR3 coding DNA: TGTGCCAGTAGCCCTCTAGCGGGAGTTAGCAATGAGCAGTTCTTC.

This sequence joins TRBV29-1 and TRBJ2-4; possibly TRBD2 for D (6 bases). This CDR3 spans 13 amino acids. Trimming cost V 4 bases and J 5 bases, with 12 bases left between them. Looked up from germline, CDR1 is SQVTM and CDR2 is ANQGSEA. CDR3 coding DNA: TGCAGCGTTGTTTGGAGGGATCAAAACATTCAGTACTTC. As protein: CSVVWRDQNIQYF.

This chain links TRBV19 with TRBJ1-3, with D possibly TRBD1 on 5 matching bases. The CDR3 length is 14 residues. Germline V gene lookup returns CDR1 LNHDA and CDR2 SQIVND (reference sequence). Between the trimmed V and J ends, which lost 5 bases and 4 bases, there was a span of 12 bases. CDR3 DNA: TGTGCCAGTAGTCACCAGGGCGCCGGAAACACCATATATTTT. Protein sequence: CASSHQGAGNTIYF.

The chain recombines TRBV2 with TRBJ2-1; 9 bases map to TRBD2. The CDR3 covers 15 residues. Germline loops: CDR1 SNHLY, CDR2 FYNNEI. The V gene end was trimmed by 3 bases and the J gene end by 2 bases; junction bases not matched to a gene: 2. CDR3 in amino acids: CASSDPSGTYNEQFF. For the CDR3, the DNA is TGTGCCAGCAGTGACCCTAGCGGGACCTACAATGAGCAGTTCTTC.

This rearrangement joins TRBV19 to TRBJ2-1; tentative D call: TRBD1 (5 bases). Germline CDR1 reads LNHDA; CDR2 reads SQIVND (reference sequence). V lost 7 bases, J lost 6 bases, and 19 bases lay in between. The CDR3 consists of 15 residues. The CDR3 DNA is TGTGCCAGTACCCCCCAGGGTTGGTCGGGCAATGAGCAGTTCTTC. This translates into CASTPQGWSGNEQFF.

The chain combines TRBV6-1 with TRBJ1-5, with 9 bases lining up with TRBD1. The CDR3 has 15 residues. V trimming: 6 bases; J trimming: 6 bases; junction bases outside the gene matches: 9. Germline CDR1 MNHNS, CDR2 SASEGT. The CDR3 loop is CASRRGQGSSQPQHF. The CDR3 DNA reads as TGTGCCAGCAGACGCGGACAGGGGTCAAGTCAGCCCCAGCATTTT.

This clone was observed once. The V gene is TRBV5-4, the J gene TRBJ1-2; the match to TRBD1 covers 8 bases. Trimming cost V 0 bases and J 4 bases; bases outside gene matches: 5. The CDR3 consists of 15 residues. Germline-derived CDR1 and CDR2 are SGHNT and YYREEE (reference sequence). This CDR3 is CASSLGGQGSYGYTF. CDR3 coding DNA: TGTGCCAGCAGCTTGGGCGGACAGGGATCCTATGGCTACACCTTC.

A few counts support this clone. The chain couples TRBV6-6 to TRBJ1-2; 8 nucleotides align to TRBD1. The CDR3 extends over 14 amino acids. With V trimmed by 7 bases and J by 4 bases, 8 bases remained unmatched. The germline CDR1 and CDR2 sequences are MNHNY and SVGAGI (reference sequence). CDR3 in DNA: TGTGCCAGCACCACCAGACAGGGGTCCTATGGCTACACCTTC. This sequence encodes CASTTRQGSYGYTF.

This clone was seen a handful of times. The chain uses TRBV6-1 and TRBJ2-7; TRBD1 agrees at 11 bases. With V trimmed by 6 bases and J by 4 bases, 5 bases remained unmatched. CDR1 is MNHNS, CDR2 SASEGT, per germline. CDR3 length: 14 residues. This chain's CDR3 is CASSWDRGTYEQYF. CDR3 DNA sequence: TGTGCCAGCAGCTGGGACAGGGGGACGTACGAGCAGTACTTC.

The chain couples TRBV19 to TRBJ2-1; 7 bases agree with TRBD1. J gave up 12 bases and V 4 bases, and 9 bases lay outside the gene matches. This CDR3 region has 13 residues. Germline CDR1 LNHDA, CDR2 SQIVND (reference sequence). CDR3 DNA sequence: TGTGCCAGTAGTACACGAACAGGGGATGCGCAGTTCTTC. Encoded protein: CASSTRTGDAQFF.